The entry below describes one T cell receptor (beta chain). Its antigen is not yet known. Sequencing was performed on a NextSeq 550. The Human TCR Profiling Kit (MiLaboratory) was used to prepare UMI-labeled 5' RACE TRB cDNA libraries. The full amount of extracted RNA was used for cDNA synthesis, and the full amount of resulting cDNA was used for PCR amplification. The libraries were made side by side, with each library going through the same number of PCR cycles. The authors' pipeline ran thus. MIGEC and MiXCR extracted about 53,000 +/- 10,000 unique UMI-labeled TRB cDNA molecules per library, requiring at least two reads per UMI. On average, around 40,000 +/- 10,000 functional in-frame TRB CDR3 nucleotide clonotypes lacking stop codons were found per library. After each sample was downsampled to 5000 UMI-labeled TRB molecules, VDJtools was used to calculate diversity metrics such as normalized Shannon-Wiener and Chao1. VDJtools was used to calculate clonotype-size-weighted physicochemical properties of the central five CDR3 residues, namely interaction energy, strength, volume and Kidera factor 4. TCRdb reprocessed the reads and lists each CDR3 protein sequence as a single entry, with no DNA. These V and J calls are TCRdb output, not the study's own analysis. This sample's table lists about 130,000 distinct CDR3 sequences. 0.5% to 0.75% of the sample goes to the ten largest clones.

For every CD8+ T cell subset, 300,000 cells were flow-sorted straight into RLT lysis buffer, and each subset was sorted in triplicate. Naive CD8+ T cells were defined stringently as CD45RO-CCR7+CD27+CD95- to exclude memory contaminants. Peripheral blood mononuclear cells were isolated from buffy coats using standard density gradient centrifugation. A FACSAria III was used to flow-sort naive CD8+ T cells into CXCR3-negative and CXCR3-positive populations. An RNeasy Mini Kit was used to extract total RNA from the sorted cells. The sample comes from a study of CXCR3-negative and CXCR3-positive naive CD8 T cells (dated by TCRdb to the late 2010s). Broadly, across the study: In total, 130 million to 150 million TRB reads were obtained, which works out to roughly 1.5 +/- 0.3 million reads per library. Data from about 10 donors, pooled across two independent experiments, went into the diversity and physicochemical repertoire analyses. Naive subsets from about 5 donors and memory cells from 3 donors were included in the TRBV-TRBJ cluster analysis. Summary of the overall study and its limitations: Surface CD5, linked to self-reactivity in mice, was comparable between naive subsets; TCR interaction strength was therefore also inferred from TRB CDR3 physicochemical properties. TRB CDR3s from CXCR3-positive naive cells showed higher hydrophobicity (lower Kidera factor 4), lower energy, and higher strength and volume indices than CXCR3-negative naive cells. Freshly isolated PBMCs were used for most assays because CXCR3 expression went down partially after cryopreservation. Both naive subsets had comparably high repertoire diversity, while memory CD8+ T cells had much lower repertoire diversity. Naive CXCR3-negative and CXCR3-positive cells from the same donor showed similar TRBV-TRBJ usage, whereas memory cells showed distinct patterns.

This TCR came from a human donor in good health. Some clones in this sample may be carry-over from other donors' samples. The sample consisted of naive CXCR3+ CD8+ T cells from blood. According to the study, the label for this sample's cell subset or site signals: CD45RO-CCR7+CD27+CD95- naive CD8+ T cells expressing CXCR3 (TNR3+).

CDR3 sequence: CASSRGWGSNQPQHF. The chain is made from TRBV10-2 and TRBJ1-5; as DNA is missing, the TRBD1 call by TCRdb cannot be tested. The CDR3 contains 15 residues, cysteine and phenylalanine counted. No DNA is listed. CDR1 and CDR2, looked up from the germline V gene, are WSHSY and SAAADI.